This passage covers 3 T cell receptor beta chains from one sample sequenced in a study of blood T cell repertoires in COVID-19. Sequenced by immunoSEQ multiplex PCR; TCRdb stores in-frame clones only, minus some. The sample lists some 250,000 clones; 65% to 85% were seen once. The sequenced material came from peripheral blood. Receptors were obtained from a man in his forties with acute or convalescent COVID-19.

The rearrangement uses TRBV2 and TRBJ1-2; TRBD1 might be the D (5 bases). The germline V and J ends were trimmed by 4 bases and 0 bases, with 12 bases remaining between them. The length of the CDR3 is 15 residues. Germline lookup yields CDR1 SNHLY and CDR2 FYNNEI. The CDR3 reads CASSVQGRANYGYTF. The CDR3 bases are TGTGCCAGCAGTGTCCAGGGCCGAGCTAACTATGGCTACACCTTC.

The chain recombines TRBV7-2 with TRBJ2-7; 7 positions match TRBD1. The CDR3 length is 15 residues. The germline V gene encodes CDR1 SGHTA and CDR2 FQGNSA. The V gene end was trimmed by 3 bases and the J gene end by 3 bases; junction bases not matched to a gene: 8. DNA for the CDR3: TGTGCCAGCAGCTTCACACCGGGACAGAACTACGAGCAGTACTTC. Amino acids: CASSFTPGQNYEQYF.

The chain has TRBV6-5 and TRBJ2-3, with TRBD2 matching 9 bases. Germline V gives CDR1 MNHEY, CDR2 SVGAGI. The CDR3 runs to 15 residues. V lost 10 bases and J lost 6; bases outside the gene matches: 14. In DNA form, the CDR3 reads TGTGCCACCAAGAAATGGACTAGCGTTACTGATACGCAGTATTTT. This gives the protein CATKKWTSVTDTQYF.